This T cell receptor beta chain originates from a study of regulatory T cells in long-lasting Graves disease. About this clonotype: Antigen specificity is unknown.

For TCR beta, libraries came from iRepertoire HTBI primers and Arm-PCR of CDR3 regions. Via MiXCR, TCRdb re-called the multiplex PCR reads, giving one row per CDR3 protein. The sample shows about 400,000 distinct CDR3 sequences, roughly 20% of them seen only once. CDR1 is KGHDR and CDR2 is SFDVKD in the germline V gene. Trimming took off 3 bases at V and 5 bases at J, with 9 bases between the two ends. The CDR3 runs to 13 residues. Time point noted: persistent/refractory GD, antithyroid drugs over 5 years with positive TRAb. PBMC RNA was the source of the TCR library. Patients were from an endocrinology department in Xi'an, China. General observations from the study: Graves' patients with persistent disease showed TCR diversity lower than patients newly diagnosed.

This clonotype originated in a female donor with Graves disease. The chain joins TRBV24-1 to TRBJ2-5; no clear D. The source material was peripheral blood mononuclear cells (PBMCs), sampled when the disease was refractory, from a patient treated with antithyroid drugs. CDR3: CATSDPPSETQYF. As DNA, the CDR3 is TGTGCCACCAGTGATCCCCCGTCGGAGACCCAGTACTTC.